The next 25 T cell receptor beta chains were all read from a single sample in a study of Graves' ophthalmopathy and Graves' hyperthyroidism. The TCR beta CDR3 regions underwent amplification from RNA transcripts. The first round was an RT-PCR with HTBI primers, and the second round was a multiplex PCR. MiXCR was run by TCRdb on the multiplex PCR reads, yielding one entry per CDR3 protein. The sample includes around 22,000 distinct CDR3 sequences, 48% seen only once; the top ten take roughly 6.5%. The sample consisted of peripheral blood. All receptors derive from an adult woman with stable Graves' hyperthyroidism.

J is TRBJ2-7 and V is TRBV19, with D perhaps matching TRBD1 (6 bases). V was clipped by 6 bases and J by 0 bases, with 12 bases between them. The CDR3 length is 14 residues. CDR1 is LNHDA and CDR2 is SQIVND in the germline V gene (reference sequence). CDR3 DNA: TGTGCCAGTAGGACAACAGGGAGCTCCTACGAGCAGTACTTC. Amino acids: CASRTTGSSYEQYF.

This clonotype is categorized as medium-sized (0.01 to 0.1%). V and J are TRBV7-8 and TRBJ1-3; D is unresolved. V shed 8 bases and J shed 0 bases, with 8 bases lying between them. The CDR3 spans 13 residues. Germline CDR1 and CDR2: SGHVS and FQNEAQ. CDR3 residues: CASWPGSGNTIYF. The DNA for the CDR3 is TGTGCCAGCTGGCCAGGCTCTGGAAACACCATATATTTT.

This chain connects TRBV2 to TRBJ2-3, with D perhaps TRBD2 (6 bases). The CDR3 runs 15 residues. Trimming removed 2 bases at V and 11 bases at J, with 20 bases between. The germline gives CDR1 SNHLY, CDR2 FYNNEI. The CDR3 DNA sequence: TGTGCCAGCAGTGAAAGTCTAGCGAGTTACAATGAGCAGTATTTT. It yields the protein CASSESLASYNEQYF.

This clonotype was recorded many times. The chain has TRBV6-1 and TRBJ2-5; D is ambiguous. V lost 4 bases and J lost 1, with 16 bases in between. CDR1 and CDR2 (germline): MNHNS, SASEGT. CDR3 length equals 16 residues. Here the CDR3 DNA reads TGTGCCAGCAGTGGCCTTGGCCTGGGCACCCAAGAGACCCAGTACTTC. Translating it yields CASSGLGLGTQETQYF.

This sequence joins TRBV20-1 and TRBJ2-7; D is unclear. Germline V lookup: CDR1 DFQATT, CDR2 SNEGSKA (reference sequence). The CDR3 spans 10 residues. Between the trimmed V and J ends, which lost 7 bases and 3 bases, there was a span of 7 bases. The CDR3 loop reads CSEDGYEQYF. The CDR3 coding sequence is TGCAGTGAAGACGGCTACGAGCAGTACTTC.

This sequence joins TRBV6-5 and TRBJ1-1; D perhaps matches TRBD1 (6 bases). Trimming removed 9 bases at V and 2 bases at J, with 25 bases between. The germline V gene has CDR1 MNHEY and CDR2 SVGAGI. The CDR3 sequence is 17 residues long. CDR3 DNA: TGTGCCAGGACCGAATGGGGGGGCACTTCAGGAAACACTGAAGCTTTCTTT. The encoded protein is CARTEWGGTSGNTEAFF.

Concerning this clonotype: The CDR3 ends on some other residue instead of the conserved phenylalanine or tryptophan, so this is likely a read error. This rearrangement joins TRBV12-3 or TRBV12-4 to TRBJ2-7; 9 positions agree with TRBD2. The CDR3 is 14 amino acids. The CDR3 bases are TGTGCTAGCAGTTTTTCTAGCGGGGTCTACGAGCAGTACTCC. This gives the protein CASSFSSGVYEQYS.

Ten or more counts support this clonotype. The chain has TRBV19 and TRBJ1-1; D remains unclear. The germline CDR1 and CDR2 sequences are LNHDA and SQIVND (reference sequence). The CDR3 has 12 amino acids. The V end lost 1 base, the J end lost 7 bases, and 7 bases lay between the germline ends. CDR3 sequence (DNA): TGTGCCAGTAGTATAGGGAGTTTTGAAGCTTTCTTT. As protein: CASSIGSFEAFF.

This clonotype was observed a few times. The chain carries TRBV20-1 and TRBJ1-2, with a tentative D call TRBD1 (5 bases). The CDR3 consists of 12 residues. CDR1 is DFQATT, CDR2 SNEGSKA, per germline (reference sequence). Trimming stripped 3 bases from V and 12 bases from J, with 17 bases between. CDR3 amino acids: CSARSGGRGHTF. CDR3 bases: TGCAGTGCTAGGAGTGGGGGTCGTGGGCACACCTTC.

A remark on this clonotype: It is unclear where the CDR3 begins or ends on the DNA, so no DNA is shown, and the CDR3 is as TCRdb lists it. The chain links TRBV11-1 to TRBJ1-5; the table's D call of TRBD1 was not tested on the DNA. Ends included, the CDR3 has 21 residues. CDR1 is SGHAT, CDR2 FQDESV, per germline (reference sequence). CDR3: CASSFGRGREKLFFGSGTQHF.

This clonotype is classed as medium-sized. V is TRBV29-1 and J is TRBJ2-7, with D tentatively TRBD1 (5 bases). CDR1 is SQVTM, CDR2 ANQGSEA, per germline. The CDR3 is 13 amino acids. The V end was cut by 8 bases, the J end by 0 bases, with 14 bases between. CDR3 protein: CSIETTVSYEQYF. CDR3 nucleotides: TGCAGCATAGAGACGACAGTCTCCTACGAGCAGTACTTC.

The rearrangement uses TRBV20-1 and TRBJ2-1; 7 bases map to TRBD2. V was clipped by 0 bases and J by 15 bases; unmatched bases: 11. This CDR3 spans 13 amino acids. Germline CDR1 DFQATT, CDR2 SNEGSKA (reference sequence). The CDR3 loop is CSARDYWRETPFF. Written as DNA, the CDR3 is TGCAGTGCTAGAGATTACTGGCGGGAGACCCCGTTCTTC.

The J gene is TRBJ2-1, the V gene TRBV6-4; the match to TRBD2 covers 14 bases. The germline V gene encodes CDR1 MRHNA and CDR2 SNTAGT. The CDR3 extends over 19 amino acids. With 10 bases clipped from V and 0 bases from J, the junction kept 14 bases outside the gene matches. This CDR3 reads CANRQGLAGVGCSYNEQFF. CDR3 nucleotide sequence: TGTGCCAACAGGCAGGGACTAGCGGGAGTGGGGTGCTCCTACAATGAGCAGTTCTTC.

This clonotype was found many times. The chain employs TRBV19 and TRBJ2-2; 8 bases match TRBD2. The CDR3 contains 15 residues. The germline CDR1 and CDR2 sequences are LNHDA and SQIVND (reference sequence). V lost 5 bases, J lost 3 bases, and 5 bases stayed unmatched. CDR3 residues: CASSSSGWYTGELFF. CDR3 nucleotide sequence: TGTGCCAGTAGTTCTAGCGGGTGGTACACCGGGGAGCTGTTTTTT.

This clonotype was detected many times. The chain has TRBV12-3 or TRBV12-4 and TRBJ1-3, with D maybe TRBD1 (6 bases). The germline V and J ends were trimmed by 10 bases and 9 bases, with 19 bases remaining between them. This CDR3 contains 13 residues. CDR3 coding DNA: TGTGCCACCAAACAGGGCGAGGGGAGCACCATATATTTT. This translates into CATKQGEGSTIYF.

The J gene is TRBJ2-1, the V gene TRBV7-8, with D maybe TRBD1 (5 bases). The CDR3 totals 14 residues. Germline CDR1 reads SGHVS; CDR2 reads FQNEAQ. V was clipped by 4 bases and J by 3 bases, with 10 bases between them. CDR3 in amino acids: CASSSQGFYNEQFF. CDR3 nucleotides: TGTGCCAGCAGCTCCCAGGGTTTCTACAATGAGCAGTTCTTC. Complete variable domain (other parts from reference TRBV7-8 and TRBJ2-1): GAGVSQSPRYKVAKRGQDVALRCDPISGHVSLFWYQQALGQGPEFLTYFQNEAQLDKSGLPSDRFFAERPEGSVSTLKIQRTQQEDSAVYLCASSSQGFYNEQFFGPGTRLTVL.

The chain recombines TRBV6-5 with TRBJ1-2; D perhaps matches TRBD1 (5 bases). This CDR3 is built from 13 residues. Trimming removed 5 bases at V and 12 bases at J, with 19 bases between. Germline lookup yields CDR1 MNHEY and CDR2 SVGAGI. The CDR3 loop reads CASSASGGEGNTF. The CDR3 nucleotides are TGTGCCAGCAGTGCCTCGGGGGGGGAAGGAAACACCTTC.

This clonotype is classed as medium-sized. The chain uses TRBV24-1 and TRBJ2-3; 11 bases line up with TRBD2. Germline trimming cut 3 bases from V and 2 bases from J; bases unmatched to any gene: 9. CDR3 length equals 18 residues. Germline V gene sequence: CDR1 KGHDR, CDR2 SFDVKD. The CDR3 DNA follows: TGTGCCACCAGTGATCTAGCCGGGACTAGCGGCGACACAGATACGCAGTATTTT. Its translation: CATSDLAGTSGDTDTQYF.

The sample holds many counts of this clonotype. The chain recombines TRBV6-2 or TRBV6-3 with TRBJ2-7; TRBD2 is a possible D gene (6 bases). This CDR3 is built from 15 residues. Germline V lookup: CDR1 MNHEY, CDR2 SVGEGT. V was pared by 8 bases and J by 6 bases, with 23 bases between. The CDR3 is CASGHGTLGMAEQYF. CDR3 bases: TGTGCCAGCGGTCACGGGACTCTTGGGATGGCCGAGCAGTACTTC.

This clonotype was detected many times. CDR3 residues: CASSTSSSGDGELFF. The CDR3 coding sequence is TGTGCCAGCAGCACCAGTAGTTCTGGGGATGGGGAGCTGTTTTTT. This sequence joins TRBV9 and TRBJ2-2, with D unresolved. The germline V gene has CDR1 SGDLS and CDR2 YYNGEE. The CDR3 contains 15 residues. V was trimmed by 4 bases and J by 8 bases, leaving 18 bases between them.

In this sample, this clonotype turned up many times. This chain connects TRBV6-6 to TRBJ2-7; no clear D. Germline loops: CDR1 MNHNY, CDR2 SVGAGI (reference sequence). V was shortened by 7 bases and J by 3 bases, with 13 bases between the two germline ends. The length of the CDR3 is 13 residues. The CDR3 DNA is TGTGCCAGCACCCAAGCCCTCGGCTACGAGCAGTACTTC. This encodes CASTQALGYEQYF.

In this sample, this clonotype turned up many times. This chain connects TRBV5-6 to TRBJ2-5, with D possibly matching TRBD1 (5 bases). Deletions cut 1 base from V and 5 bases from J, with 12 bases between. The CDR3 has 14 amino acids. Germline-derived CDR1 and CDR2 are SGHDT and YYEEEE. CDR3 region: CASSLMTDGETQYF. As DNA, the CDR3 is TGTGCCAGCAGCTTGATGACAGACGGGGAGACCCAGTACTTC.

The chain carries TRBV14 and TRBJ1-4, with D tentatively TRBD1 (5 bases). The CDR3 extends over 13 amino acids. The V and J ends lost 8 bases and 4 bases respectively, with 11 bases between them. The germline CDR1 and CDR2 sequences are SGHDN and FVKESK. CDR3: CASQRGYNEKLFF. The CDR3 nucleotides read TGTGCCAGCCAAAGGGGATATAATGAAAAACTGTTTTTT. Full variable domain (rest looked up from reference TRBV14 and TRBJ1-4): EAGVTQFPSHSVIEKGQTVTLRCDPISGHDNLYWYRRVMGKEIKFLLHFVKESKQDESGMPNNRFLAERTGGTYSTLKVQPAELEDSGVYFCASQRGYNEKLFFGSGTQLSVL.

This clonotype was recorded many times. The rearrangement links TRBV20-1 to TRBJ2-3, with TRBD1 matching 7 bases. Germline V lookup: CDR1 DFQATT, CDR2 SNEGSKA (reference sequence). The V and J ends lost 4 bases and 2 bases, in that order; junction bases with no gene match: 9. This CDR3 comprises 15 residues. The CDR3 region has the DNA TGCAGTGCTAAAGCCCGGGACAGACCCACAGATACGCAGTATTTT. Protein product: CSAKARDRPTDTQYF.

About this clonotype itself: A read error may produce the germline difference seen at one junction end. The rearrangement joins TRBV11-1 to TRBJ2-1, with D perhaps matching TRBD2 (6 bases). Germline CDR1 is SGHAT and CDR2 is FQDESV (reference sequence). The CDR3 runs to 15 residues. The CDR3 region has the DNA TGTGCCAGCAGCACCGGGACTGGACCCTACAATGAGCGGTTCTTC. Translated: CASSTGTGPYNERFF.